This TCR beta chain was profiled in a study of somatic mutations in cytotoxic T cells in rheumatoid arthritis. The germline V gene has CDR1 KGHSH and CDR2 LQKENI. The CDR3 runs to 16 residues. The ends were cut back, 0 bases at V and 6 bases at J, with 18 bases in the middle. Method: immunoSEQ multiplex PCR; TCRdb's copy keeps in-frame clones and lacks some. Of around 16,000 clones listed, about four fifths were seen once; the top ten hold around a fifth. The sequence derives from an adult with rheumatoid arthritis. This chain links TRBV18 with TRBJ2-7; tentative D call: TRBD1 (6 bases). The specimen sequenced was CD8+ T cells sorted from blood. CDR3 residues: CASSPPERPKGVEQYF. The CDR3 DNA reads TGTGCCAGCTCACCACCGGAGCGCCCTAAGGGGGTCGAGCAGTACTTC.